Here is one T cell receptor beta chain with its context. This sample was included in a study of blood T cell repertoires in COVID-19. For the study at large: Sites across the United States, Italy and Spain contributed samples from acute and convalescent COVID-19.

The age range of participants was about 18 to 100 years, with residence in under 30 US areas. Which cohort a participant joined came from the clinical history participants gave. The CDR3 has 17 residues. Germline CDR1 and CDR2: WSHSY and SAAADI. Trimming took 8 bases from V and 9 from J; bases not matched to a gene: 21. Source study methods: Amplification of reference gene primers was used by the study to estimate nucleated cell counts. Here immunoSEQ multiplex PCR was the method, and the copy in TCRdb shows in-frame clones only, minus some. That table supplies the V and J calls and clone size; D and trimming were determined from the DNA. This table has over 350,000 clones, 88% appearing once.

The sample taken for sequencing was PBMCs or T cells enriched from blood (not recorded which). The chain is built from TRBV10-2 and TRBJ2-1, with 8 positions matching TRBD2. The receptor comes from a woman younger than 45 with acute COVID-19. In nucleotides, the CDR3 is TGCGCCAGCGCACAGTCAAGACAGGTTCGGGGGGGCGCTGAGCAGTTCTTC. It codes for CASAQSRQVRGGAEQFF.